Listed below are T cell receptor beta chains from one sample, sequenced in a study of molecular identifiers for immune sequencing clone quantification. A single record per CDR3 protein comes from TCRdb applying MiXCR to the PCR reads. Among 400,000 to 600,000 distinct CDR3 sequences listed, about 26% were seen once. What was sequenced was naive CD8+ T cells from blood, with Jurkat cell RNA spiked in. The receptors stem from a human donor in good health. Some libraries in this study had Jurkat cell RNA spiked in. CDR3s include the opening cysteine and the closing phenylalanine or tryptophan. D genes are given only for firm matches. Part of the rows lack a size; the others show once, few, many or a class for expanded clones.

D | size | J | V | DNA | CDR3
. | few | TRBJ1-1 | TRBV11-2 | TGTGCCAGCACCCTTCCCCTATTGAACACTGAAGCTTTCTTT | CASTLPLLNTEAFF
. | . | TRBJ2-7 | TRBV7-9 | TGTGCCAGCAGCTTAGCCCCAGGTACGGACTACGAGCAGTACTTC | CASSLAPGTDYEQYF
. | few | TRBJ1-4 | TRBV13 | TGTGCCAGCAGCGTCGGGAGACAGACTAATGAAAAACTGTTTTTT | CASSVGRQTNEKLFF
TRBD1 | few | TRBJ1-5 | TRBV30 | TGTGCCCGCCCCGGCCGACAGGGGGCTGGTCAGCCCCAGCATTTT | CARPGRQGAGQPQHF
. | . | TRBJ2-3 | TRBV21-1 | . | CASSKVASGSSTDTQYF
. | few | TRBJ1-2 | TRBV7-9 | TGTGCCAGCAGCTCAGGAGGAAAGGAACTTAACTATGGCTACACCTTC | CASSSGGKELNYGYTF
. | many | TRBJ1-1 | TRBV28 | TGTGCCAGCAGTTTTTTAGCTATGAACACTGAAGCTTTCTTT | CASSFLAMNTEAFF
. | few | TRBJ2-7 | TRBV3-1 | TGTGCCAGCAGCCAAGATCGGGGCAGGGTGGTGTACGAGCAGTACTTC | CASSQDRGRVVYEQYF
TRBD1 | few | TRBJ1-2 | TRBV13 | TGTGCCAGCAGCCAGGGACAGAGAGTAGGCTACACCTTC | CASSQGQRVGYTF
. | many | TRBJ2-2 | TRBV13 | TGTGCCAGCAGTCCTGTAAACACCGGGGAGCTGTTTTTT | CASSPVNTGELFF
. | once | TRBJ2-5 | TRBV19 | TGTGCCAGTAGTATGGGGGGAGAGACCCAGTACTTC | CASSMGGETQYF
. | . | TRBJ1-1 | TRBV6-5 | TGTACCAGCAGTTACCCAGGCACTGAAGCTTTCTTT | CTSSYPGTEAFF
. | . | TRBJ2-7 | TRBV20-1 | TGCAGTGCTAGAGATCCCACAGGTTCCTACGAGCAGTACTTC | CSARDPTGSYEQYF
TRBD2 | . | TRBJ2-7 | TRBV14 | TGTGCCAGCAGCAGGACGGGGACTAGGCAGTACTTC | CASSRTGTRQYF